These 18 T cell receptor beta chains share one sample of origin, sequenced in a study of cytomegalovirus exposure and HLA in healthy donors. Use of 60 Vbeta and 13 Jbeta primers characterized the PCR. The repertoire was sequenced with immunoSEQ multiplex PCR; TCRdb's copy has only in-frame clones and lacks some. The repertoire consists of 130,000 or so clones, with approximately 85% occurring once and the leading ten covering roughly 7.8%. Sequencing was performed on PBMCs. All receptors derive from a woman aged 50 to 60 in good health and CMV-seropositive.

The chain couples TRBV5-1 to TRBJ2-7; a possible D gene is TRBD1 (5 bases). This CDR3 region has 13 residues. The germline V gene has CDR1 SGHRS and CDR2 YFSETQ. V was clipped by 4 bases and J by 3 bases, with 11 bases between them. The CDR3 DNA reads as TGCGCCAGCAGCGCAAATCAGGGCTACGAGCAGTACTTC. Translating it yields CASSANQGYEQYF.

This clone was seen a single time. The chain employs TRBV28 and TRBJ1-1; D not certain. With 4 bases removed from V and 6 bases from J, the gap between germline ends came to 15 bases. Per germline, CDR1 MDHEN and CDR2 SYDVKM. This CDR3 is built from 14 residues. As DNA, the CDR3 is TGTGCCAGCAGTTGGAGCGGGCCCTGGGCTGAAGCTTTCTTT. Residues: CASSWSGPWAEAFF.

The V and J genes are TRBV2 and TRBJ2-7; 8 bases match TRBD1. The CDR3 consists of 14 residues. J lost 5 bases, V lost 8 bases, and 11 bases had no gene match. The germline CDR1 and CDR2 sequences are SNHLY and FYNNEI. The CDR3 sequence is CASLSEDRANEQYF. The CDR3 nucleotides read TGTGCCAGCCTAAGTGAGGACAGGGCGAACGAGCAGTACTTC.

In this sample, this clone turned up once. This chain joins TRBV27 and TRBJ2-3, with 9 bases identical to TRBD2. The V gene end was trimmed by 4 bases and the J gene end by 6 bases; junction bases not matched to a gene: 11. CDR1 is MNHEY, CDR2 SMNVEV, per germline (reference sequence). This CDR3 is built from 16 residues. The CDR3 coding sequence is TGTGCCAGCAGTTCGAGACTAGCGGTACGGAGGGATACGCAGTATTTT. Residues: CASSSRLAVRRDTQYF.

The chain uses TRBV28 and TRBJ1-5; possibly TRBD1 for D (5 bases). V was trimmed by 5 bases and J by 15 bases, leaving 20 bases between them. The CDR3 covers 13 residues. Germline lookup yields CDR1 MDHEN and CDR2 SYDVKM. CDR3 DNA sequence: TGTGCCAGCAGTGACGAAGGGTGGCGGGGCCGGCATTTT. Its protein product is CASSDEGWRGRHF.

The rearrangement joins TRBV5-1 to TRBJ2-1; 11 bases are a match to TRBD2. Germline V gene sequence: CDR1 SGHRS, CDR2 YFSETQ. This CDR3 region has 16 residues. The V and J ends lost 1 base and 6 bases, in that order; junction bases with no gene match: 6. For the CDR3, the DNA is TGCGCCAGCAGCTTGAATCTAGCGGGGGGTTTCAATGAGCAGTTCTTC. Translating it yields CASSLNLAGGFNEQFF.

V usage is TRBV11-3 and J usage is TRBJ1-1; 7 bases line up with TRBD1. The CDR3 length is 16 residues. Germline V CDR1 and CDR2: SGHNT, YENEEA. Trimming cost V 4 bases and J 0 bases; bases outside gene matches: 8. This CDR3 reads CASSSGPGQMNTEAFF. The CDR3 coding sequence is TGTGCCAGCAGCTCCGGACCGGGACAGATGAACACTGAAGCTTTCTTT.

This clone was observed a handful of times. V and J are TRBV6-6 and TRBJ2-1; D is possibly TRBD1 (6 bases). From germline, CDR1 is MNHNY and CDR2 SVGAGI (reference sequence). The ends were cut back, 2 bases at V and 7 bases at J, with 15 bases in the middle. This CDR3 is 15 amino acids long. The CDR3 DNA sequence: TGTGCCAGCAGTTACCCGCTAGGGGGATATAATGAGCAGTTCTTC. Protein sequence: CASSYPLGGYNEQFF.

This clone was seen only once. The rearrangement joins TRBV11-2 to TRBJ2-4; 8 nucleotides line up with TRBD1. CDR1 is SGHAT and CDR2 is FQNNGV in the germline V gene. This CDR3 is built from 17 residues. Trimming at V came to 2 bases and at J to 0 bases, leaving 6 bases not matched to a gene. CDR3 amino acids: CASSLNTGGLAKNIQYF. CDR3 DNA sequence: TGTGCCAGCAGCTTAAATACAGGGGGGTTAGCCAAAAACATTCAGTACTTC.

In its sample, this clone was seen a few times. The rearrangement links TRBV4-3 to TRBJ2-7, with D hard to call. Germline-derived CDR1 and CDR2 are LGHNA and YSLEER. The CDR3 has 14 amino acids. V was trimmed by 1 base and J by 4 bases, leaving 11 bases between them. For the CDR3, the DNA is TGCGCCAGCAGCCAAGGCCAGAGGAGTTACGAGCAGTACTTC. Protein sequence: CASSQGQRSYEQYF.

V and J are TRBV11-2 and TRBJ2-2; tentatively, D is TRBD1 (5 bases). Trimming removed 4 bases at V and 7 bases at J, with 16 bases between. This CDR3 contains 15 residues. CDR1 SGHAT and CDR2 FQNNGV come from the germline V gene. In DNA, the CDR3 is TGTGCCAGCAGCTCTCCGGCAGGGCCGGTCGGGGAGCTGTTTTTT. Its protein is CASSSPAGPVGELFF.

This chain uses TRBV9 with TRBJ2-7, with TRBD2 matching 8 bases. The length of the CDR3 is 15 residues. Trimming cost V 0 bases and J 1 base; bases outside gene matches: 3. Germline-derived CDR1 and CDR2 are SGDLS and YYNGEE. Written as DNA, the CDR3 is TGTGCCAGCAGCGTAGGAGCGGGAGAGTCCTACGAGCAGTACTTC. It encodes CASSVGAGESYEQYF.

About this clone: Other DNA sequences in the sample encode the same CDR3. The V gene is TRBV9, the J gene TRBJ2-1, with 8 nucleotides matching TRBD1. This CDR3 is built from 15 residues. Germline V gene lookup returns CDR1 SGDLS and CDR2 YYNGEE. Trimming cost V 0 bases and J 4 bases; bases outside gene matches: 3. This CDR3 is CASSVGTGTYNEQFF. CDR3 nucleotide sequence: TGTGCCAGCAGCGTAGGGACAGGGACTTACAATGAGCAGTTCTTC.

V gene TRBV7-2 combines with J gene TRBJ2-1, with 13 nucleotides matching TRBD2. The CDR3 has 16 amino acids. Germline V gene sequence: CDR1 SGHTA, CDR2 FQGNSA. Germline trimming cut 5 bases from V and 10 bases from J; bases unmatched to any gene: 11. The CDR3, as DNA: TGTGCCAGCAGCCTCTTAGGACTAGCGGGAGCATGGGAGCAGTTCTTC. Its translation: CASSLLGLAGAWEQFF. The entire variable domain, with the rest obtained from reference TRBV7-2 and TRBJ2-1, is as follows: GAGVSQSPSNKVTEKGKDVELRCDPISGHTALYWYRQSLGQGLEFLIYFQGNSAPDKSGLPSDRFSAERTGGSVSTLTIQRTQQEDSAVYLCASSLLGLAGAWEQFFGPGTRLTVL.

This clone was counted ten times or more. V and J are TRBV9 and TRBJ1-1; D might be TRBD1 (6 bases). This CDR3 contains 13 residues. V was trimmed by 0 bases and J by 7 bases, leaving 10 bases between them. Germline V gene lookup returns CDR1 SGDLS and CDR2 YYNGEE. CDR3 bases: TGTGCCAGCAGCGTAGGAGGGGGAGATGAAGCTTTCTTT. Translating it yields CASSVGGGDEAFF.

V is TRBV9 and J is TRBJ2-2; perhaps TRBD1 as D (6 bases). The ends were cut back, 0 bases at V and 7 bases at J, with 16 bases in the middle. The CDR3 is 16 residues long. The germline V gene encodes CDR1 SGDLS and CDR2 YYNGEE. The CDR3 DNA follows: TGTGCCAGCAGCGTAGGGATGGTTGGGGGCGGCGGGGAGCTGTTTTTT. Its translation: CASSVGMVGGGGELFF.

This chain connects TRBV5-6 to TRBJ1-5; D is undetermined. V was pared by 4 bases and J by 0 bases, with 11 bases between. In germline, CDR1 is SGHDT, CDR2 YYEEEE. CDR3 length: 15 residues. CDR3 bases: TGTGCCAGCAGCCTCACAGCTTATAGCAATCAGCCCCAGCATTTT. It yields the protein CASSLTAYSNQPQHF. Based on the CDR3 plus reference TRBV5-6 and TRBJ1-5, the full variable domain is DAGVTQSPTHLIKTRGQQVTLRCSPKSGHDTVSWYQQALGQGPQFIFQYYEEEERQRGNFPDRFSGHQFPNYSSELNVNALLLGDSALYLCASSLTAYSNQPQHFGDGTRLSIL.

The rearrangement joins TRBV5-1 to TRBJ1-2, with D perhaps matching TRBD1 (6 bases). Trimming stripped 1 base from V and 6 bases from J, with 22 bases between. Germline CDR1 and CDR2: SGHRS and YFSETQ. The CDR3 runs to 17 residues. CDR3 nucleotide sequence: TGCGCCAGCAGCTTGAATCCCACAGGGACGACGATGAATGGCTACACCTTC. This gives the protein CASSLNPTGTTMNGYTF.